The rows below give T cell receptor beta chains drawn from one sample of a study of blood T cell repertoires in COVID-19. Sequenced by immunoSEQ multiplex PCR; TCRdb stores in-frame clones only, minus some. This sample has over 130,000 clones, with 85% found just once. Source material: peripheral blood. Source of these receptors: a man aged 45-60 years with acute or convalescent COVID-19. Each CDR3 is given with its conserved first and last residue. The order of the fields is V gene, CDR3 length, D gene, J gene, clone size, CDR3 DNA, CDR3 protein. D genes are given only for firm matches. Expanded clones get a size class; other rows say once, few or many, or leave the size out.

V: TRBV15
length: 14
D: NA
J: TRBJ2-1
size: NA
DNA: TGTGCCACCAGCAGCGCACAGGGCGTCAATGAGCAGTTCTTC
CDR3: CATSSAQGVNEQFF

V: TRBV4-2
length: 15
D: TRBD1
J: TRBJ1-5
size: NA
DNA: TGTGCCAGCAGCCCGGACAGGAATAACAATCAGCCCCAGCATTTT
CDR3: CASSPDRNNNQPQHF

V: TRBV6-6
length: 17
D: TRBD1
J: TRBJ1-5
size: NA
DNA: TGTGCCAGCAGTCGTCAGGGGGCGAAGGCTAGCAATCAGCCCCAGCATTTT
CDR3: CASSRQGAKASNQPQHF

V: TRBV7-3
length: 14
D: NA
J: TRBJ1-2
size: NA
DNA: TGTGCCAGCAGCTTAACCGGCACTTCAGGCGGCTACACCTTC
CDR3: CASSLTGTSGGYTF

V: TRBV5-4
length: 15
D: NA
J: TRBJ2-1
size: NA
DNA: TGTGCCAGCAGCTTGGGGAGGCGCGAAACAAATGAGCAGTTCTTC
CDR3: CASSLGRRETNEQFF

V: TRBV5-4
length: 19
D: TRBD2
J: TRBJ2-3
size: NA
DNA: TGTGCCAGCAGCTTGCCCACACCCGCGGGAGAAGTCTTCGCAGATACGCAGTATTTT
CDR3: CASSLPTPAGEVFADTQYF

V: TRBV27
length: 13
D: TRBD1
J: TRBJ1-2
size: NA
DNA: TGTGCCAGCAGTTCGACAGGGGGCAATGGCTACACCTTC
CDR3: CASSSTGGNGYTF

V: TRBV5-4
length: 14
D: NA
J: TRBJ1-1
size: NA
DNA: TGTGCCAGCAGCACTTCCCGATCGCCCCGTGCAGCTTTCTTT
CDR3: CASSTSRSPRAAFF

V: TRBV11-3
length: 13
D: NA
J: TRBJ2-1
size: NA
DNA: TGTGCCAGCAGCTTAGCCCTACCAGGTGAGCAGTTCTTC
CDR3: CASSLALPGEQFF

V: TRBV5-1
length: 17
D: NA
J: TRBJ2-2
size: NA
DNA: TGCGCCAGCAGCTTGGGCCCGGGGTCTCTACACACCGGGGAGCTGTTTTTT
CDR3: CASSLGPGSLHTGELFF

V: TRBV11-2
length: 13
D: NA
J: TRBJ1-6
size: NA
DNA: TGTGCCAGCAGCTTTCGGGAGGGGTCACCCCTCCACTTT
CDR3: CASSFREGSPLHF

V: TRBV6-1
length: 14
D: NA
J: TRBJ1-2
size: NA
DNA: TGTGCCAGCAGTGAAGTATATAGTTCGCTTGGCTACACCTTC
CDR3: CASSEVYSSLGYTF

V: TRBV7-9
length: 16
D: TRBD2
J: TRBJ2-5
size: NA
DNA: TGTGCCAGCAGCCCTCTACTAGCGGGGGGCCGGGAGACCCAGTACTTC
CDR3: CASSPLLAGGRETQYF

V: TRBV28
length: 13
D: NA
J: TRBJ2-3
size: NA
DNA: TGTGCCAGCAGGGAAGCGAGTGCCGATACGCAGTATTTT
CDR3: CASREASADTQYF

V: TRBV6-1
length: 18
D: TRBD1
J: TRBJ1-2
size: NA
DNA: TGTGCCAGCAGTGAAACGTGGGACAGGGGGAGATACAACTATGGCTACACCTTC
CDR3: CASSETWDRGRYNYGYTF

V: TRBV11-2
length: 13
D: NA
J: TRBJ2-7
size: NA
DNA: TGTGCCAGCAGCTTAGGCGGGACCTACGAGCAGTACTTC
CDR3: CASSLGGTYEQYF

V: TRBV29-1
length: 13
D: NA
J: TRBJ1-1
size: NA
DNA: TGCAGCGTTGAAGGACAGCTCGGCACTGAAGCTTTCTTT
CDR3: CSVEGQLGTEAFF

V: TRBV27
length: 16
D: TRBD1
J: TRBJ1-6
size: NA
DNA: TGTGCCAGCAGAAACCAGCGGACAGGGGGCTCGTCACCCCTCCACTTT
CDR3: CASRNQRTGGSSPLHF

V: TRBV5-1
length: 13
D: NA
J: TRBJ2-7
size: NA
DNA: TGCGCCAGCAGCCCAGGTACTTCGTGGGAGCAGTACTTC
CDR3: CASSPGTSWEQYF

V: TRBV27
length: 16
D: TRBD2
J: TRBJ2-7
size: NA
DNA: TGTGCCAGCAGTTTAGTCGGCGGGAGGAGCTCCTACGAGCAGTACTTC
CDR3: CASSLVGGRSSYEQYF

V: TRBV20-1
length: 13
D: NA
J: TRBJ2-2
size: NA
DNA: TGCAGTGCTAGTAAGCCTAGCACCGGGGAGCTGTTTTTT
CDR3: CSASKPSTGELFF

V: TRBV2
length: 13
D: TRBD1
J: TRBJ1-5
size: once
DNA: TGTGCCAGCAGTTCGACAGGGCCTCAGCCCCAGCATTTT
CDR3: CASSSTGPQPQHF

V: TRBV5-4
length: 13
D: NA
J: TRBJ1-1
size: NA
DNA: TGTGCCAGCAGCCATCTACAGGGACCTGAAGCTTTCTTT
CDR3: CASSHLQGPEAFF

V: TRBV6-5
length: 13
D: NA
J: TRBJ1-1
size: NA
DNA: TGTGCCAGCAGACCGCATTCCGGCACTGAAGCTTTCTTT
CDR3: CASRPHSGTEAFF

V: TRBV6-1
length: 12
D: NA
J: TRBJ1-1
size: NA
DNA: TGTGCCAGCAGTGAAAGAGGTCCGGAGGCTTTCTTT
CDR3: CASSERGPEAFF

V: TRBV9
length: 16
D: NA
J: TRBJ1-4
size: NA
DNA: TGTGCCAGCAGCGCCCGGGGGGGCAGGGGAGGTGAAAAACTGTTTTTT
CDR3: CASSARGGRGGEKLFF

V: TRBV3-1/TRBV3-2
length: 14
D: TRBD1
J: TRBJ1-2
size: once
DNA: TGTGCCAGCAGCCGGACAGGGAGCATTTATGGCTACACCTTC
CDR3: CASSRTGSIYGYTF

V: TRBV18
length: 13
D: TRBD2
J: TRBJ2-7
size: NA
DNA: TGTGCCAGCTCGACGGGACTATTTAACGAGCAGTACTTC
CDR3: CASSTGLFNEQYF

V: TRBV3-1/TRBV3-2
length: 15
D: TRBD1
J: TRBJ1-4
size: once
DNA: TGTGCCAGCAGCCGGGATGGGACAGGGGAGAAAAAACTGTTTTTT
CDR3: CASSRDGTGEKKLFF

V: TRBV27
length: 14
D: NA
J: TRBJ2-7
size: few
DNA: TGTGCCAGCAGTTTGGGAGATCCTCCGTACGAGCAGTACTTC
CDR3: CASSLGDPPYEQYF

V: TRBV3-1/TRBV3-2
length: 15
D: TRBD2
J: TRBJ2-7
size: NA
DNA: TGTGCCAGCAGCCATGCGCGGGGGGGCTTCTACGAGCAGTACTTC
CDR3: CASSHARGGFYEQYF

V: TRBV3-1/TRBV3-2
length: 13
D: TRBD1
J: TRBJ1-2
size: NA
DNA: TGTGCCAGCAGCCGGACAGGGAACTATGGCTACACCTTC
CDR3: CASSRTGNYGYTF

V: TRBV11-3
length: 12
D: TRBD1
J: TRBJ1-1
size: NA
DNA: TGTGCCAGCAGCTTCCGGACAGGGGACGCTTTCTTT
CDR3: CASSFRTGDAFF

V: TRBV4-1
length: 16
D: NA
J: TRBJ2-5
size: NA
DNA: TGCGCCAGCAGCCAACCCACCGGGAGTCGGCAAGAGACCCAGTACTTC
CDR3: CASSQPTGSRQETQYF

V: TRBV15
length: 16
D: NA
J: TRBJ1-4
size: NA
DNA: TGTGCCACCAGCAGAGGACGGGGAGCAACTAATGAAAAACTGTTTTTT
CDR3: CATSRGRGATNEKLFF

V: TRBV18
length: 16
D: NA
J: TRBJ2-1
size: NA
DNA: TGTGCCAGCTCACCACCGCTGGGGGCCTCCTACAATGAGCAGTTCTTC
CDR3: CASSPPLGASYNEQFF

V: TRBV30
length: 13
D: NA
J: TRBJ2-3
size: once
DNA: TGTGCCTGGAGTGGCGGTAGCGCAGATACGCAGTATTTT
CDR3: CAWSGGSADTQYF

V: TRBV10-2
length: 14
D: TRBD1
J: TRBJ1-1
size: NA
DNA: TGCGCCAGCAGGACAGGGGCGTTGATGACTGAAGCTTTCTTT
CDR3: CASRTGALMTEAFF

V: TRBV7-6
length: 18
D: NA
J: TRBJ2-6
size: once
DNA: TGTGCCAGCAGCTCTCGGGGGCCCGGGAGGTCTGGGGCCAACGTCCTGACTTTC
CDR3: CASSSRGPGRSGANVLTF

V: TRBV7-8
length: 14
D: NA
J: TRBJ2-3
size: NA
DNA: TGTGCCAGCAGCTCAGGGTCCCTCACAGATACGCAGTATTTT
CDR3: CASSSGSLTDTQYF

V: TRBV6-1
length: 15
D: NA
J: TRBJ2-7
size: once
DNA: TGTGCCAGCAGTGAAACCGGGACACTATCCTACGAGCAGTACTTC
CDR3: CASSETGTLSYEQYF

V: TRBV7-9
length: 15
D: NA
J: TRBJ1-1
size: NA
DNA: TGTGCCAGCAGCTTCCCCAGGGATCCGGCCACTGAAGCTTTCTTT
CDR3: CASSFPRDPATEAFF

V: TRBV7-8
length: 16
D: NA
J: TRBJ1-3
size: NA
DNA: TGTGCCAGCAGCAAGGACAGAGTTTACTCTGGAAACACCATATATTTT
CDR3: CASSKDRVYSGNTIYF

V: TRBV6-1
length: 17
D: TRBD1
J: TRBJ1-2
size: NA
DNA: TGTGCCAGCAGTGCGGGACAGGGAACTGGGGTTTCGGCTGGCTACACCTTC
CDR3: CASSAGQGTGVSAGYTF

V: TRBV5-1
length: 15
D: TRBD1
J: TRBJ1-6
size: NA
DNA: TGCGCCAGCAGCCCAGGACAGGTCTATAATTCACCCCTCCACTTT
CDR3: CASSPGQVYNSPLHF

V: TRBV10-2
length: 16
D: TRBD1
J: TRBJ1-4
size: NA
DNA: TGCGCCAGCAGGGGGGACAGGGGGCATGATAATGAAAAACTGTTTTTT
CDR3: CASRGDRGHDNEKLFF

V: TRBV5-4
length: 13
D: NA
J: TRBJ1-2
size: few
DNA: TGTGCCAGCAGCCTACTCCAGGGTGGGGGCTACACCTTC
CDR3: CASSLLQGGGYTF

V: TRBV3-1/TRBV3-2
length: 13
D: NA
J: TRBJ1-5
size: NA
DNA: TGTGCCAGCAGCCAAGGGGGGGGACAGCCCCAGCATTTT
CDR3: CASSQGGGQPQHF

V: TRBV7-8
length: 17
D: NA
J: TRBJ1-5
size: NA
DNA: TGTGCCAGCAGCTTAGTCGGAGGGCGCCTTAGCAATCAGCCCCAGCATTTT
CDR3: CASSLVGGRLSNQPQHF

V: TRBV19
length: 15
D: TRBD2
J: TRBJ2-1
size: NA
DNA: TGTGCCAGTAGTATAGTCCTAGCGGGGTACAATGAGCAGTTCTTC
CDR3: CASSIVLAGYNEQFF

V: TRBV18
length: 13
D: NA
J: TRBJ1-2
size: NA
DNA: TGTGCCAGCTCACCACGGGGCAACTATGGCTACACCTTC
CDR3: CASSPRGNYGYTF